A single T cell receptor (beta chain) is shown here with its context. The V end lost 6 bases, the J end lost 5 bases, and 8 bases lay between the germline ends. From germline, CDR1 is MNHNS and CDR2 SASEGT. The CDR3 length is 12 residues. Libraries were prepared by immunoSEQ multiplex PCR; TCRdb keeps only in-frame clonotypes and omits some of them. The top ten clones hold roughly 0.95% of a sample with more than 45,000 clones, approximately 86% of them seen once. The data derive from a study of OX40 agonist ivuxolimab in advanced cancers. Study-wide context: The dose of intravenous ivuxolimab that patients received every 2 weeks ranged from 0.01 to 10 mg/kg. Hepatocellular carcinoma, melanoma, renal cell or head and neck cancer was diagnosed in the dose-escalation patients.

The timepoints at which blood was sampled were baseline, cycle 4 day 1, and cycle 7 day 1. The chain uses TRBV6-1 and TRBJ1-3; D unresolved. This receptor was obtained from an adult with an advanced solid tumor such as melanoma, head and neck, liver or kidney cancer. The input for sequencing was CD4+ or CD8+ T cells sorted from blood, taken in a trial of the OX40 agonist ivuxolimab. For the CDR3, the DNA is TGTGCCAGCAGGTACGGGCGAAACACCATATATTTT. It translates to CASRYGRNTIYF.